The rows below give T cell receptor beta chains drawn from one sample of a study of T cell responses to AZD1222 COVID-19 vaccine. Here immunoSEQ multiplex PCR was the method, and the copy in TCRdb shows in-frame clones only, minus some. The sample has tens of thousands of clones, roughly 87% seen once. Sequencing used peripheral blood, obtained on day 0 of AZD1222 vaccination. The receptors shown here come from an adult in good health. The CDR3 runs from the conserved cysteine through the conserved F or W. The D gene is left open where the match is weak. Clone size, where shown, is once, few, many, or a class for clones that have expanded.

CDR3 DNA: TGTGCCAGCTCGGACGGCTTGAACACTGAAGCTTTCTTT
CDR3 protein: CASSDGLNTEAFF
D gene: NA
clone size: NA
V gene: TRBV18
J gene: TRBJ1-1

CDR3 DNA: TGTGCCAGTAGTCCGACAGGGACGGGCTACACCTTC
CDR3 protein: CASSPTGTGYTF
D gene: TRBD1
clone size: NA
V gene: TRBV19
J gene: TRBJ1-2

CDR3 DNA: TGTGCCAGCAGCTTCCAACAACAAGAGACCCAGTACTTC
CDR3 protein: CASSFQQQETQYF
D gene: NA
clone size: NA
V gene: TRBV7-2
J gene: TRBJ2-5

CDR3 DNA: TGTGCCAGCAGCCCGCCCCTGGGGGAGCTACTGCCCTACGAGCAGTACTTC
CDR3 protein: CASSPPLGELLPYEQYF
D gene: NA
clone size: NA
V gene: TRBV11-2
J gene: TRBJ2-7

CDR3 DNA: TGTGCCAGCAGCTTAGGCCCGGGCTCCCCCACTACTAGCACAGATACGCAGTATTTT
CDR3 protein: CASSLGPGSPTTSTDTQYF
D gene: NA
clone size: NA
V gene: TRBV7-6
J gene: TRBJ2-3

CDR3 DNA: TGTGCCAGCAGTTACCCCCCCTCAGGGACCAATCAGCCCCAGCATTTT
CDR3 protein: CASSYPPSGTNQPQHF
D gene: NA
clone size: NA
V gene: TRBV6-2/TRBV6-3
J gene: TRBJ1-5

CDR3 DNA: TGTGCCAGCGGTCTCCGTCTCTGGGACGGCTACACCTTC
CDR3 protein: CASGLRLWDGYTF
D gene: NA
clone size: NA
V gene: TRBV2
J gene: TRBJ1-2

CDR3 DNA: TGTGCCAGTAGTACCCGCTGGGACCTAACTAGCACAGATACGCAGTATTTT
CDR3 protein: CASSTRWDLTSTDTQYF
D gene: NA
clone size: NA
V gene: TRBV19
J gene: TRBJ2-3

CDR3 DNA: TGTGCCAGCAGCCACAGGGGGCAGGGAGATACGCAGTATTTT
CDR3 protein: CASSHRGQGDTQYF
D gene: TRBD1
clone size: NA
V gene: TRBV9
J gene: TRBJ2-3

CDR3 DNA: TGTGCCAGCAGCACGACAGGGACAAACGGAGCCCAGCATTTT
CDR3 protein: CASSTTGTNGAQHF
D gene: TRBD1
clone size: NA
V gene: TRBV2
J gene: TRBJ1-5

CDR3 DNA: TGTGCCAGCAGTTTCGGGGACGCAAAGAACACTGAAGCTTTCTTT
CDR3 protein: CASSFGDAKNTEAFF
D gene: NA
clone size: NA
V gene: TRBV28
J gene: TRBJ1-1

CDR3 DNA: TGTGCCAGCAGTGACTTGGGGCTGGGGTCCCGTCAGCCCCAGCATTTT
CDR3 protein: CASSDLGLGSRQPQHF
D gene: NA
clone size: NA
V gene: TRBV27
J gene: TRBJ1-5

CDR3 DNA: TGTGCCAGCAGCTCGGACAGGAGTACCCATGGCTACACCTTC
CDR3 protein: CASSSDRSTHGYTF
D gene: TRBD1
clone size: NA
V gene: TRBV7-9
J gene: TRBJ1-2

CDR3 DNA: TGTGCCAGCAGCCAAGACAACGGCAGGGTGACAGATACGCAGTATTTT
CDR3 protein: CASSQDNGRVTDTQYF
D gene: NA
clone size: NA
V gene: TRBV3-1/TRBV3-2
J gene: TRBJ2-3

CDR3 DNA: TGCGCCAGCAGCCTGCAGCCTGGACGGATCAATGAGCAGTTCTTC
CDR3 protein: CASSLQPGRINEQFF
D gene: NA
clone size: NA
V gene: TRBV5-1
J gene: TRBJ2-1

CDR3 DNA: TGTGCCATCAGTGATACAGGGCAGAACACCGGGGAGCTGTTTTTT
CDR3 protein: CAISDTGQNTGELFF
D gene: NA
clone size: NA
V gene: TRBV10-3
J gene: TRBJ2-2

CDR3 DNA: TGTGCCAGCAGCCAAGATTACAGCGCAGGGTCCTACGAGCAGTACTTC
CDR3 protein: CASSQDYSAGSYEQYF
D gene: NA
clone size: NA
V gene: TRBV4-2
J gene: TRBJ2-7

CDR3 DNA: TGTGCCAGCAGCTTAGGTGTGGGGCAGCAAGAGACCCAGTACTTC
CDR3 protein: CASSLGVGQQETQYF
D gene: NA
clone size: NA
V gene: TRBV7-9
J gene: TRBJ2-5

CDR3 DNA: TGTGCCAGCAGCGGCCAGGGGGAAGTAGCCTACGAGCAGTACTTC
CDR3 protein: CASSGQGEVAYEQYF
D gene: TRBD1
clone size: NA
V gene: TRBV7-9
J gene: TRBJ2-7

CDR3 DNA: TGTGCCAGCAGTGTGCGGGCGGGTGGTGGGGAGCAGTACTTC
CDR3 protein: CASSVRAGGGEQYF
D gene: NA
clone size: NA
V gene: TRBV25-1
J gene: TRBJ2-7

CDR3 DNA: TGTGCCAGCTCACCAGGGAAGGAGCCCCAGCATTTT
CDR3 protein: CASSPGKEPQHF
D gene: NA
clone size: NA
V gene: TRBV18
J gene: TRBJ1-5

CDR3 DNA: TGTGCCGGGCGCCGGGGACAGGGTGCTGGAAACACCATATATTTT
CDR3 protein: CAGRRGQGAGNTIYF
D gene: TRBD1
clone size: NA
V gene: TRBV30
J gene: TRBJ1-3

CDR3 DNA: TGTGCCAGCAGCGGAGGACTAGCGGGAGTAGAGACCCAGTACTTC
CDR3 protein: CASSGGLAGVETQYF
D gene: TRBD2
clone size: NA
V gene: TRBV9
J gene: TRBJ2-5

CDR3 DNA: TGTGCCAGCAGCATCAGCGGGGGGGGCACAGATACGCAGTATTTT
CDR3 protein: CASSISGGGTDTQYF
D gene: TRBD2
clone size: NA
V gene: TRBV9
J gene: TRBJ2-3

CDR3 DNA: TGTGCCAGCAGCCTGGGACTGGAATACGAGCAGTACTTC
CDR3 protein: CASSLGLEYEQYF
D gene: NA
clone size: NA
V gene: TRBV3-1/TRBV3-2
J gene: TRBJ2-7

CDR3 DNA: TGTGCCAGCAGCCCGGGCCTCGTTGGGGAGACCCAGTACTTC
CDR3 protein: CASSPGLVGETQYF
D gene: NA
clone size: NA
V gene: TRBV7-9
J gene: TRBJ2-5

CDR3 DNA: TGTGCCAGCAGCCTTAGGACAGGCTATAATTCACCCCTCCACTTT
CDR3 protein: CASSLRTGYNSPLHF
D gene: TRBD1
clone size: NA
V gene: TRBV3-1/TRBV3-2
J gene: TRBJ1-6

CDR3 DNA: TGCGCCAGCAGTCAATGCCCCGTGCAGGGAAGTGGCTACACCTTC
CDR3 protein: CASSQCPVQGSGYTF
D gene: NA
clone size: NA
V gene: TRBV23-1
J gene: TRBJ1-2

CDR3 DNA: TGTGCCACCAGCAAACGACAAGGGGCAGATACGCAGTATTTT
CDR3 protein: CATSKRQGADTQYF
D gene: NA
clone size: once
V gene: TRBV15
J gene: TRBJ2-3

CDR3 DNA: TGCAGCGTTGGATATACGGAGGGGCAGTACTTC
CDR3 protein: CSVGYTEGQYF
D gene: NA
clone size: NA
V gene: TRBV29-1
J gene: TRBJ2-7

CDR3 DNA: TGTGCCAGCTCACCAATGGGACTAGCGGCGAACACCGGGGAGCTGTTTTTT
CDR3 protein: CASSPMGLAANTGELFF
D gene: TRBD2
clone size: NA
V gene: TRBV18
J gene: TRBJ2-2

CDR3 DNA: TGTGCCACCAGTGATCCGACTAGCGGGAGCTATGAGCAGTTCTTC
CDR3 protein: CATSDPTSGSYEQFF
D gene: TRBD2
clone size: once
V gene: TRBV24-1
J gene: TRBJ2-1

CDR3 DNA: TGTGCCAGCAGCAACCGGGCCTCCCTACGCACTAATGAAAAACTGTTTTTT
CDR3 protein: CASSNRASLRTNEKLFF
D gene: NA
clone size: NA
V gene: TRBV7-8
J gene: TRBJ1-4

CDR3 DNA: TGTGCCAGCAGCCAAGTTTACTTTGGGGCCAACGTCCTGACTTTC
CDR3 protein: CASSQVYFGANVLTF
D gene: NA
clone size: NA
V gene: TRBV4-2
J gene: TRBJ2-6

CDR3 DNA: TGTGCCAGCAGCTCCAGTGGGGGCACTGAAGCTTTCTTT
CDR3 protein: CASSSSGGTEAFF
D gene: NA
clone size: NA
V gene: TRBV7-8
J gene: TRBJ1-1

CDR3 DNA: TGTGCCAGCTCACCTACTTCGGGGGCAACTAATGAAAAACTGTTTTTT
CDR3 protein: CASSPTSGATNEKLFF
D gene: NA
clone size: NA
V gene: TRBV18
J gene: TRBJ1-4

CDR3 DNA: TGTGCCAGCAGAATGACAGGGGCGGGTTCACCCCTCCACTTT
CDR3 protein: CASRMTGAGSPLHF
D gene: TRBD1
clone size: NA
V gene: TRBV6-5
J gene: TRBJ1-6

CDR3 DNA: TGTGCCAGCAGCAGCGGGACAAAGAACACCGGGGAGCTGTTTTTT
CDR3 protein: CASSSGTKNTGELFF
D gene: NA
clone size: NA
V gene: TRBV11-3
J gene: TRBJ2-2

CDR3 DNA: TGTGCCAGCTCACAACACGAAGGGGATGGCTACACCTTC
CDR3 protein: CASSQHEGDGYTF
D gene: NA
clone size: NA
V gene: TRBV18
J gene: TRBJ1-2